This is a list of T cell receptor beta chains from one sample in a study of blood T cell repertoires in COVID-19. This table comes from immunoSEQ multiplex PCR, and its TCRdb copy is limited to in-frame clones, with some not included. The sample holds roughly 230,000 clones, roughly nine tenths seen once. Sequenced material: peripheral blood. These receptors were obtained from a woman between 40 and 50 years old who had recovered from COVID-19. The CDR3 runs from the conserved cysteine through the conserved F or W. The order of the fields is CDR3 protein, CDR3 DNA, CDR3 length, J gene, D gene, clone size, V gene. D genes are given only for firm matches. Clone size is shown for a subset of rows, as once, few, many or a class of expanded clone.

CASSPGLAGVRDTQYF,TGTGCCAGCAGCCCGGGACTAGCGGGAGTTCGAGATACGCAGTATTTT,16,TRBJ2-3,TRBD2,NA,TRBV3-1/TRBV3-2
CASSNEGDRGFYEQYF,TGTGCCAGCAGCAATGAGGGGGACAGAGGATTCTACGAGCAGTACTTC,16,TRBJ2-7,NA,NA,TRBV21-1
CASRDGGDYGYTF,TGTGCCAGTAGAGACGGAGGGGACTATGGCTACACCTTC,13,TRBJ1-2,NA,NA,TRBV19
CASSLALRENEKLFF,TGCGCCAGCAGCTTGGCCCTACGGGAGAATGAAAAACTGTTTTTT,15,TRBJ1-4,NA,NA,TRBV5-1
CASSLQGTDTQYF,TGTGCCAGCAGCCTACAGGGGACAGATACGCAGTATTTT,13,TRBJ2-3,TRBD1,NA,TRBV7-9
CASSLRTGEDTEAFF,TGCGCCAGCAGCTTACGGACAGGGGAGGACACTGAAGCTTTCTTT,15,TRBJ1-1,TRBD1,NA,TRBV5-1
CSASESSGGPSTDTQYF,TGCAGTGCTAGTGAATCTAGCGGGGGACCTAGCACAGATACGCAGTATTTT,17,TRBJ2-3,TRBD2,NA,TRBV20-1
CASSVGQTGELFF,TGTGCCAGCAGCGTAGGGCAGACCGGGGAGCTGTTTTTT,13,TRBJ2-2,NA,few,TRBV9
CASSPVSSGGVTGELFF,TGTGCCAGCTCACCGGTTTCGTCGGGAGGGGTCACCGGGGAGCTGTTTTTT,17,TRBJ2-2,TRBD2,NA,TRBV18
CASSGAGENSPLHF,TGTGCCAGCAGCGGAGCAGGGGAAAATTCACCCCTCCACTTT,14,TRBJ1-6,NA,NA,TRBV9
CASSSGGQPQHF,TGTGCCAGCAGTTCGGGGGGTCAGCCCCAGCATTTT,12,TRBJ1-5,NA,NA,TRBV27
CASSPGRGGETQYF,TGTGCCAGCAGCCCTGGGCGGGGGGGAGAGACCCAGTACTTC,14,TRBJ2-5,TRBD2,NA,TRBV11-3
CASSEALGGAPSWNEQFF,TGTGCCAGCAGTGAAGCGTTAGGTGGGGCACCCTCTTGGAATGAGCAGTTCTTC,18,TRBJ2-1,NA,NA,TRBV2
CASSWAGGYTGELFF,TGTGCCAGCAGCTGGGCGGGAGGGTACACCGGGGAGCTGTTTTTT,15,TRBJ2-2,TRBD2,NA,TRBV11-3
CAIGGSEETQYF,TGTGCCATCGGGGGGTCGGAGGAGACCCAGTACTTC,12,TRBJ2-5,NA,NA,TRBV10-3
CASSRGETEAFF,TGTGCCAGCAGCCGGGGGGAGACCGAGGCTTTCTTT,12,TRBJ1-1,NA,NA,TRBV12-3/TRBV12-4